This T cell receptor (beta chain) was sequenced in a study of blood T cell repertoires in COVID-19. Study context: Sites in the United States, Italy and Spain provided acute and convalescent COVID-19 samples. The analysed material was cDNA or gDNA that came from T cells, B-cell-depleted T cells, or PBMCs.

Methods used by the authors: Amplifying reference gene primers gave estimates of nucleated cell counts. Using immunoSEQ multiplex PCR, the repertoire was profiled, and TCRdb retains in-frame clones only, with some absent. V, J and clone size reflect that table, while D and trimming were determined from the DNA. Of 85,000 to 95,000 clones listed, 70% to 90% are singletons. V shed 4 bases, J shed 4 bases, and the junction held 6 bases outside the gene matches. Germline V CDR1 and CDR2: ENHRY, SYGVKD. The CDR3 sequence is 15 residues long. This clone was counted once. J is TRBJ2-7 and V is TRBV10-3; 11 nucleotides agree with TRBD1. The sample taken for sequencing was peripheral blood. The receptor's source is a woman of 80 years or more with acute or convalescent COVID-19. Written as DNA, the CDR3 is TGTGCCATCAGTGGCCGGGACAGGGGGATTTACGAGCAGTACTTC. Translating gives CAISGRDRGIYEQYF.